These T cell receptor beta chains were read from a single sample in a study of T cells in Graves' hyperthyroidism and ophthalmopathy. Each CDR3 protein is one row after TCRdb ran MiXCR on the multiplex PCR reads. This sample has about 360,000 distinct CDR3 sequences, with about 12% found just once. Sequenced material: blood. Every receptor here comes from a woman aged 18 to 35 with Graves' hyperthyroidism. Each CDR3 is given with its conserved first and last residue. The D gene is left open where the match is weak. Clone size is shown for a subset of rows, as once, few, many or a class of expanded clone.

-	TRBV28	TRBJ2-7	many	CASRWGSVSYEQYF	TGTGCCAGCCGCTGGGGTTCAGTCTCCTACGAGCAGTACTTC
-	TRBV3-1	TRBJ2-3	-	CASSQAAGLEYF	TGTGCCAGCAGCCAAGCGGCGGGTCTAGAGTATTTT
TRBD2	TRBV28	TRBJ2-4	many	CASSSGTSGTIAKNIQYF	TGTGCCAGCAGCTCCGGGACTAGCGGTACCATAGCCAAAAACATTCAGTACTTC
-	TRBV7-8	TRBJ2-3	many	CASSFDSEIDTQYF	TGTGCCAGCAGCTTTGACAGCGAGATAGATACGCAGTATTTT
-	TRBV5-6	TRBJ2-5	many	CASSFGTLEETQYF	TGTGCCAGCAGCTTCGGGACGCTGGAAGAGACCCAGTACTTC
TRBD1	TRBV24-1	TRBJ1-1	few	CATRGDSSNTEAFF	TGTGCCACCAGGGGGGACAGTTCGAACACTGAAGCTTTCTTT
-	TRBV14	TRBJ1-6	-	CASSPRVESPLHF	TGTGCCAGCAGCCCCAGGGTTGAGTCACCCCTCCACTTT
-	TRBV12-3/TRBV12-4	TRBJ1-2	many	CASSTQNYGYTF	TGTGCCAGCAGTACTCAGAACTATGGCTACACCTTC
-	TRBV7-9	TRBJ2-7	many	CASGSGYEQYF	TGTGCCAGCGGGTCAGGGTACGAGCAGTACTTC
TRBD1	TRBV6-1	TRBJ1-2	many	CASSSSWVKQGDYGYTF	TGTGCCAGCAGTTCCTCATGGGTAAAACAGGGGGACTATGGCTACACCTTC
TRBD1	TRBV27	TRBJ1-1	many	CASSRRQGGGNTEAFF	TGTGCCAGCAGCCGACGACAGGGGGGAGGCAACACTGAAGCTTTCTTT
TRBD1	TRBV29-1	TRBJ1-2	many	CSVGGPGQGQPYGYTF	TGCAGCGTTGGGGGACCGGGACAGGGACAACCCTATGGCTACACCTTC
TRBD1	TRBV28	TRBJ1-1	many	CASSLPGTGRPEAFF	TGTGCCAGCAGTTTACCCGGGACAGGGCGCCCTGAAGCTTTCTTT
-	TRBV20-1	TRBJ2-2	-	CSARDRGTGELFF	TGCAGTGCTAGAGACCGGGGGACCGGGGAGCTGTTTTTT
-	TRBV24-1	TRBJ2-1	-	CATSRESDEQFF	TGTGCCACCAGCCGGGAGTCTGATGAGCAGTTCTTC
TRBD1	TRBV6-1	TRBJ2-3	many	CASRKRTGTDTQYF	TGTGCCAGCAGGAAAAGGACAGGGACAGATACGCAGTATTTT
TRBD1	TRBV20-1	TRBJ1-5	many	CSATPGQGGPNQPQHF	TGCAGTGCTACCCCCGGACAGGGAGGCCCCAATCAGCCCCAGCATTTT
TRBD2	TRBV7-3	TRBJ2-7	-	CASSLLAGGPNEQYF	TGTGCCAGCAGCTTACTAGCGGGAGGGCCCAACGAGCAGTACTTC
TRBD1	TRBV20-1	TRBJ2-1	many	CSAELQGRYNEQFF	TGCAGTGCTGAGTTACAGGGGCGTTACAATGAGCAGTTCTTC
TRBD1	TRBV10-3	TRBJ2-5	-	CASGTAETQYF	TGTGCCAGTGGGACAGCAGAGACCCAGTACTTC
-	TRBV7-9	TRBJ1-5	-	CASSPGVSRSNQPQHF	TGTGCCAGCAGCCCCGGAGTCTCCCGGAGCAATCAGCCCCAGCATTTT
-	TRBV11-2	TRBJ1-2	many	CASSSIRGPTLRYTF	TGTGCCAGCAGCTCCATAAGGGGCCCGACCTTACGCTACACCTTC
-	TRBV29-1	TRBJ1-2	many	CSVDTGLYGYTF	TGCAGCGTTGATACAGGCCTCTATGGCTACACCTTC
TRBD1	TRBV28	TRBJ1-1	many	CASSPTDRGNTEAFF	TGTGCCAGCAGTCCGACGGACAGGGGGAACACTGAAGCTTTCTTT
TRBD1	TRBV2	TRBJ1-6	many	CASATGIKASPLHF	TGTGCCAGCGCGACAGGGATCAAGGCTTCACCCCTCCACTTT
-	TRBV28	TRBJ2-7	many	CASSLMPDGSYEQYF	TGTGCCAGCAGTTTGATGCCAGATGGTTCCTACGAGCAGTACTTC
TRBD2	TRBV5-1	TRBJ2-5	few	CASTTGLAGEETQYF	TGCGCCAGCACCACTGGACTAGCGGGAGAAGAGACCCAGTACTTC
TRBD2	TRBV15	TRBJ2-5	many	CATSRGSGRETQYF	TGTGCCACCAGCAGGGGGAGCGGGAGGGAGACCCAGTACTTC
-	TRBV2	TRBJ2-2	many	CATEGLVRTGELFF	TGTGCCACGGAGGGGCTAGTGCGGACCGGGGAGCTGTTTTTT
-	TRBV7-2	TRBJ1-6	many	CASSLELDSPLHF	TGTGCCAGCAGCTTAGAGTTGGATTCACCCCTCCACTTT
-	TRBV5-8	TRBJ1-2	many	CASSAGENYGYTF	TGTGCCAGCAGCGCAGGGGAAAACTATGGCTACACCTTC
TRBD1	TRBV4-1	TRBJ1-1	many	CASSQPGQGQTEAFF	TGCGCCAGCAGCCAGCCCGGACAGGGGCAAACTGAAGCTTTCTTT
-	TRBV28	TRBJ2-2	many	CASGQSNTGELFF	TGTGCCAGCGGACAGTCGAACACCGGGGAGCTGTTTTTT
TRBD2	TRBV20-1	TRBJ2-3	many	CSAVTSGRTDTQYF	TGCAGTGCTGTGACTAGCGGGAGGACAGATACGCAGTATTTT
-	TRBV3-1	TRBJ2-1	many	CASSQVWGRRNNEQFF	TGTGCCAGCAGCCAAGTTTGGGGGCGCAGGAACAATGAGCAGTTCTTC
-	TRBV19	TRBJ1-5	-	CASTTPPVPQHF	TGTGCCAGTACTACTCCTCCTGTCCCCCAGCATTTT
-	TRBV7-9	TRBJ1-5	many	CASSRQSSNQPQHF	TGTGCCAGCAGCAGACAGTCTAGCAATCAGCCCCAGCATTTT
-	TRBV6-2/TRBV6-3	TRBJ2-1	many	CASSYGFGSEQFF	TGTGCCAGCAGTTACGGGTTCGGGAGCGAGCAGTTCTTC
-	TRBV14	TRBJ2-1	many	CASSHIRDIIKNEQFF	TGTGCCAGCAGCCACATACGGGACATTATTAAGAATGAGCAGTTCTTC
TRBD1	TRBV11-1	TRBJ1-1	many	CASRTTGKTEAFF	TGTGCCAGCAGGACGACAGGGAAAACTGAAGCTTTCTTT
-	TRBV5-8	TRBJ1-2	-	CASSATGSPKDYGYTF	TGTGCCAGCAGCGCCACAGGTTCCCCCAAGGACTATGGCTACACCTTC
TRBD1	TRBV11-2	TRBJ2-7	many	CASSPRTGGSYEQYF	TGTGCCAGCAGCCCGAGGACAGGGGGCTCCTACGAGCAGTACTTC
-	TRBV7-2	TRBJ2-7	many	CASRQQVNSYEQYF	TGTGCCAGCAGGCAACAGGTGAACTCCTACGAGCAGTACTTC
-	TRBV28	TRBJ1-4	many	CASSPMGRGEKLFF	TGTGCCAGCAGCCCCATGGGGCGCGGGGAAAAACTGTTTTTT
-	TRBV3-1	TRBJ1-6	many	CASSRTDYNSPLHF	TGTGCCAGCAGCCGGACGGATTATAATTCACCCCTCCACTTT
TRBD1	TRBV2	TRBJ1-1	-	CASSKPGGLTEAFF	TGTGCCAGCAGTAAACCAGGGGGACTTACTGAAGCTTTCTTT
-	TRBV6-5	TRBJ2-2	many	CASSYSTGTGELFF	TGTGCCAGCAGTTACTCGACAGGAACCGGGGAGCTGTTTTTT
-	TRBV13	TRBJ2-2	many	CASSLGQVTNTGELFF	TGTGCCAGCAGCTTAGGCCAAGTTACGAACACCGGGGAGCTGTTTTTT
-	TRBV7-9	TRBJ1-1	many	CASSFFGGDTKAFF	TGTGCCAGCAGCTTTTTCGGGGGGGACACTAAAGCTTTCTTT
TRBD2	TRBV9	TRBJ2-1	many	CASSVGASGYNEQFF	TGTGCCAGCAGCGTGGGGGCTAGCGGGTATAATGAGCAGTTCTTC
TRBD2	TRBV4-2	TRBJ2-4	many	CASSQDSASGSSIQYF	TGTGCCAGCAGCCAAGATTCAGCTAGCGGGAGTAGCATTCAGTACTTC
-	TRBV5-1	TRBJ2-2	many	CASSFTGRELFF	TGCGCCAGCAGCTTCACAGGGCGGGAGCTGTTTTTT
-	TRBV7-8	TRBJ2-7	many	CASSLDPAYEQYF	TGTGCCAGCAGCTTAGATCCGGCCTACGAGCAGTACTTC
-	TRBV4-1	TRBJ2-2	-	CASQPGQGASRRTSGNTGELFF	TGCGCCAGCCAGCCGGGGCAGGGGGCAAGTCGAAGGACTAGTGGCAACACCGGGGAGCTGTTTTTT
-	TRBV28	TRBJ2-1	few	CASSPADLTYNEQFF	TGTGCCAGCAGTCCGGCTGATCTCACATACAATGAGCAGTTCTTC